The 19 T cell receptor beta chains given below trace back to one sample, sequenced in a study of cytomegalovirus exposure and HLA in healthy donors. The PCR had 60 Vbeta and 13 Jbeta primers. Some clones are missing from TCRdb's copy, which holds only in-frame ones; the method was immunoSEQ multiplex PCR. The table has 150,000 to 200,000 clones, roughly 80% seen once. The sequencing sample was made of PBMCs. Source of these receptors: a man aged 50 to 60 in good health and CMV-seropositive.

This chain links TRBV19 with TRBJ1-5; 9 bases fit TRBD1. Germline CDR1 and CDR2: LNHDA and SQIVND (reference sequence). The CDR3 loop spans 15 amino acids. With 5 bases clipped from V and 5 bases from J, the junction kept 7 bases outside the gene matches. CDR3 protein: CASSGRDREHQPQHF. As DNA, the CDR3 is TGTGCCAGTAGTGGGAGGGACAGGGAACATCAGCCCCAGCATTTT.

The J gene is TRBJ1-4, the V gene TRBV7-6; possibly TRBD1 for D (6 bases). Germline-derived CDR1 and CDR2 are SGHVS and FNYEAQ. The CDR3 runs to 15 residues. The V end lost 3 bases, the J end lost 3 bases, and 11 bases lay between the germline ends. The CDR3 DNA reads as TGTGCCAGCAGCTTGCACAGGGTGGCTAATGAAAAACTGTTTTTT. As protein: CASSLHRVANEKLFF.

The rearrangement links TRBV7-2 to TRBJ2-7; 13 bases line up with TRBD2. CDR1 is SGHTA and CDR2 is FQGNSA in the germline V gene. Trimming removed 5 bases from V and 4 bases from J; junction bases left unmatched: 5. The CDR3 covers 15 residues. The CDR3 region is CASSGGTSGKYEQYF. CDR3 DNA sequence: TGTGCCAGCAGCGGCGGGACTAGCGGGAAGTACGAGCAGTACTTC. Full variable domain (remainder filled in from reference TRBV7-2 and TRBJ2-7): GAGVSQSPSNKVTEKGKDVELRCDPISGHTALYWYRQSLGQGLEFLIYFQGNSAPDKSGLPSDRFSAERTGGSVSTLTIQRTQQEDSAVYLCASSGGTSGKYEQYFGPGTRLTVT.

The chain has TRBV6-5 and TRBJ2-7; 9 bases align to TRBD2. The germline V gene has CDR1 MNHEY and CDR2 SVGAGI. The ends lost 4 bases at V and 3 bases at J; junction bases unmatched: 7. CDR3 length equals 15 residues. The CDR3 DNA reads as TGTGCCAGCAGTTCCCTTAGCGGGGGACACTACGAGCAGTACTTC. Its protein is CASSSLSGGHYEQYF.

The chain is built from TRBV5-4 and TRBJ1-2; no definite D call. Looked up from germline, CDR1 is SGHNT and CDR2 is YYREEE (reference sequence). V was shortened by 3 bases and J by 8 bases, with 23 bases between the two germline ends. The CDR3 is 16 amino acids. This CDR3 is CASSSREGTRAGGYTF. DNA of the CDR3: TGTGCCAGCAGCTCCCGGGAGGGCACGAGGGCGGGAGGCTACACCTTC. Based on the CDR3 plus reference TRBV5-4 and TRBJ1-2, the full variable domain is ETGVTQSPTHLIKTRGQQVTLRCSSQSGHNTVSWYQQALGQGPQFIFQYYREEENGRGNFPPRFSGLQFPNYSSELNVNALELDDSALYLCASSSREGTRAGGYTFGSGTRLTVV.

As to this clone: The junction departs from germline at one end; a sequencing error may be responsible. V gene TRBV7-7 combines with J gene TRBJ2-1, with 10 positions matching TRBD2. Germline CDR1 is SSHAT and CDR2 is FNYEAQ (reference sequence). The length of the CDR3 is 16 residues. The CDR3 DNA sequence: TGTGCTAGCAGCTTACGAGCGGGAGGGACCTACAATGAGCAGTTCTTC. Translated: CASSLRAGGTYNEQFF.

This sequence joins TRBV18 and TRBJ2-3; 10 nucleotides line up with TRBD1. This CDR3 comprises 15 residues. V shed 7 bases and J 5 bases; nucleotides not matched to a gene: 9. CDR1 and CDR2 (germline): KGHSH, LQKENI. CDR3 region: CASLTRQGAVDTQYF. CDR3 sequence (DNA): TGTGCCAGCTTAACCCGACAGGGGGCTGTAGATACGCAGTATTTT.

CDR3 in DNA: TGTGCCAGCTCACCAACCCCAGGGCCCTACGAGCAGTACTTC. This translates into CASSPTPGPYEQYF. The chain uses TRBV18 and TRBJ2-7, with a possible D match to TRBD1 (5 bases). Germline-derived CDR1 and CDR2 are KGHSH and LQKENI. This CDR3 spans 14 amino acids. V was cut by 2 bases and J by 2 bases, with 10 bases left in between.

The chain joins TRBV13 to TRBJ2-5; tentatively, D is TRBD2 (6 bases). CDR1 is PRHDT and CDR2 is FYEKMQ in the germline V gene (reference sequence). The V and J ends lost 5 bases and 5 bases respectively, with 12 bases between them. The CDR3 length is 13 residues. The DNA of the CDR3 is TGTGCCAGCAGCGTCTTAGGAGGGGAGACCCAGTACTTC. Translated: CASSVLGGETQYF.

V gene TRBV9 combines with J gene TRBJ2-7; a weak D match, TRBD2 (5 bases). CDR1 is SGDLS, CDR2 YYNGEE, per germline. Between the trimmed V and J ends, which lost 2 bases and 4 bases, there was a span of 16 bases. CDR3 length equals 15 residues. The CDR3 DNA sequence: TGTGCCAGCAGCGTGGGCTCTTTGCTAGCTTACGAGCAGTACTTC. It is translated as CASSVGSLLAYEQYF. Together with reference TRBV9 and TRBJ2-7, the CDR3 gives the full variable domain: DSGVTQTPKHLITATGQRVTLRCSPRSGDLSVYWYQQSLDQGLQFLIQYYNGEERAKGNILERFSAQQFPDLHSELNLSSLELGDSALYFCASSVGSLLAYEQYFGPGTRLTVT.

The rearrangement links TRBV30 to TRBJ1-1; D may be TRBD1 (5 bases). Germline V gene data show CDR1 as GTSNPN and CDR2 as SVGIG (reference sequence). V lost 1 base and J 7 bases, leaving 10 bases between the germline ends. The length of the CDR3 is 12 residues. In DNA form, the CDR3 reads TGTGCCTGGAGTGGCAGGGCCCGTGAAGCTTTCTTT. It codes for CAWSGRAREAFF.

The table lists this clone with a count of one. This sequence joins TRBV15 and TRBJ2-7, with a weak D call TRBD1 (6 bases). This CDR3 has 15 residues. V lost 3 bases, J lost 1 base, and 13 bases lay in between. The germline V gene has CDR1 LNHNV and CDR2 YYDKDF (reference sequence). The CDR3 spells CATSRPGHISYEQYF. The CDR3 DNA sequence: TGTGCCACCAGCAGGCCGGGACATATTTCCTACGAGCAGTACTTC.

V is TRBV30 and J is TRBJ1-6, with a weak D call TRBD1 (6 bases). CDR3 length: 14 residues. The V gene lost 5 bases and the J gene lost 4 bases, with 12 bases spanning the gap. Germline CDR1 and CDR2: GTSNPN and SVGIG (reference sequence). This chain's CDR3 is CAWGKQGYNSPLHF. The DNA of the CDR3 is TGTGCCTGGGGCAAACAGGGTTATAATTCACCCCTCCACTTT.

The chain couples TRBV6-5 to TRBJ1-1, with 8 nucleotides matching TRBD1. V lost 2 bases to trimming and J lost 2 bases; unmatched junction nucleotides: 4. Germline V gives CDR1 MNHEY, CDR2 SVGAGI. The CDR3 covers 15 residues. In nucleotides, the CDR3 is TGTGCCAGCAGTTACACTGCAGGGGGCAACACTGAAGCTTTCTTT. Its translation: CASSYTAGGNTEAFF.

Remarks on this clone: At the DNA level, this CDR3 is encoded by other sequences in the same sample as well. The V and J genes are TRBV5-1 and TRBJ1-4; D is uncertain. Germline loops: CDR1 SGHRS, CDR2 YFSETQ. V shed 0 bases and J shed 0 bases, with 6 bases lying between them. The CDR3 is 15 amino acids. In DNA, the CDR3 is TGCGCCAGCAGCTTGGGCAGTGCAACTAATGAAAAACTGTTTTTT. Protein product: CASSLGSATNEKLFF. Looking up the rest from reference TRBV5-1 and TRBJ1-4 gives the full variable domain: KAGVTQTPRYLIKTRGQQVTLSCSPISGHRSVSWYQQTPGQGLQFLFEYFSETQRNKGNFPGRFSGRQFSNSRSEMNVSTLELGDSALYLCASSLGSATNEKLFFGSGTQLSVL.

The CDR3 DNA reads as TGTGCCAGCAGTTGGGCCGACTCCTACGAGCAGTACTTC. The encoded protein is CASSWADSYEQYF. This chain links TRBV27 with TRBJ2-7; no reliable D call. V lost 4 bases, J lost 0 bases, and 7 bases lay in between. The CDR3 runs to 13 residues. The germline V gene encodes CDR1 MNHEY and CDR2 SMNVEV (reference sequence).

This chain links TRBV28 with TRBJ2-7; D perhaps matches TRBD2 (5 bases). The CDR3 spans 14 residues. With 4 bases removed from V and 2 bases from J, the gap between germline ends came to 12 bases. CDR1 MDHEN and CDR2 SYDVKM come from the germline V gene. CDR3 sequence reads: CASSSRLPPYEQYF. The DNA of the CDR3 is TGTGCCAGCAGTTCGAGACTACCCCCCTACGAGCAGTACTTC.

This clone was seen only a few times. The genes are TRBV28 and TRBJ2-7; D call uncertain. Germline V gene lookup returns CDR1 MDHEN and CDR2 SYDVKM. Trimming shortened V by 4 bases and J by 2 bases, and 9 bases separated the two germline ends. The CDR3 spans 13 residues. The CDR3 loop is CASSYLSPYEQYF. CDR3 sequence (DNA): TGTGCCAGCAGTTATCTATCACCCTACGAGCAGTACTTC.

The CDR3 coding sequence is TGCGCCAGCAGCTCTCAACCGGGAGACAATGAGCAGTTCTTC. This encodes CASSSQPGDNEQFF. V and J are TRBV4-3 and TRBJ2-1, with D possibly matching TRBD2 (6 bases). V lost 5 bases to trimming and J lost 5 bases, with 13 bases between them. CDR1 and CDR2 (germline): LGHNA, YSLEER. This CDR3 contains 14 residues.